The 30 T cell receptor beta chains below were found in one sample sequenced in a study of blood T cell repertoires in COVID-19. Using immunoSEQ multiplex PCR, the repertoire was profiled, and TCRdb retains in-frame clones only, with some absent. This sample has 250,000 to 300,000 clones; 84% occur once, and the top ten carry approximately 4%. Sequencing was performed on PBMCs or T cells enriched from blood (not recorded which). These receptors originate from a man under 40 with acute COVID-19.

The rearrangement joins TRBV10-2 to TRBJ1-2; D unclear. V was trimmed by 6 bases and J by 8 bases, leaving 22 bases between them. CDR1 and CDR2 from the germline V gene are WSHSY and SAAADI. The CDR3 totals 15 residues. CDR3 nucleotides: TGCGCCAGCAGCACAAGACCGGGTTATGAGGGAGGCTACACCTTC. It specifies CASSTRPGYEGGYTF.

This clone was detected only once. The V gene is TRBV6-1, the J gene TRBJ1-5; possible D gene TRBD1, 5 bases. The CDR3 has 16 residues. The V gene's germline CDR1 is MNHNS and CDR2 SASEGT. The V end was cut by 0 bases, the J end by 6 bases, with 15 bases between. CDR3 bases: TGTGCCAGCAGTGAAGCGTCGGCAGGGTACTCTCAGCCCCAGCATTTT. Translated: CASSEASAGYSQPQHF.

The V and J genes are TRBV7-2 and TRBJ2-1; 9 bases fit TRBD2. The CDR3 spans 15 residues. V lost 2 bases to trimming and J lost 8 bases; unmatched junction nucleotides: 7. The germline V gene encodes CDR1 SGHTA and CDR2 FQGNSA. CDR3 sequence (DNA): TGTGCCAGCAGCTTATTTAGCGGGAGTTTATATGAGCAGTTCTTC. Translation gives CASSLFSGSLYEQFF.

V is TRBV18 and J is TRBJ2-7; no clear D gene. Trimming removed 3 bases at V and 3 bases at J, with 12 bases between. The CDR3 extends over 14 amino acids. CDR1 is KGHSH, CDR2 LQKENI, per germline. CDR3 protein: CASSPVTDSYEQYV. For the CDR3, the DNA is TGTGCCAGCTCACCTGTGACTGATAGCTACGAGCAGTACGTC.

V and J are TRBV5-5 and TRBJ1-4, with D unresolved. V was shortened by 4 bases and J by 4 bases, with 17 bases between the two germline ends. This CDR3 region has 16 residues. Germline V gives CDR1 SGHKS, CDR2 YYEKEE (reference sequence). DNA of the CDR3: TGTGCCAGCAGCCTCGGTGGAGACGGAGTTAATGAAAAACTGTTTTTT. This encodes CASSLGGDGVNEKLFF.

V is TRBV10-3 and J is TRBJ2-1; the match to TRBD1 covers 8 bases. The trim removed 6 bases at V and 6 bases at J, leaving 7 bases unmatched. Germline V gives CDR1 ENHRY, CDR2 SYGVKD. This CDR3 comprises 14 residues. The CDR3 sequence: CAIRVDRDLNEQFF. The CDR3 DNA is TGTGCCATCAGGGTGGACAGGGACCTCAATGAGCAGTTCTTC.

Only one count was recorded for this clone. The V and J genes are TRBV10-2 and TRBJ1-2; 8 bases line up with TRBD1. Germline V CDR1 and CDR2: WSHSY, SAAADI. This CDR3 has 13 amino acids. J was trimmed by 6 bases and V by 0 bases; bases with no gene match: 0. The CDR3 nucleotides read TGCGCCAGCAGTGAGTCGACAGGGGATGGCTACACCTTC. Its translation: CASSESTGDGYTF.

The V gene is TRBV14, the J gene TRBJ1-1; a weak D match, TRBD1 (6 bases). Trimming removed 4 bases from V and 4 bases from J, with 13 bases in between. The CDR3 consists of 14 residues. Germline CDR1 and CDR2: SGHDN and FVKESK. CDR3: CASSPPGGATEAFF. As DNA, the CDR3 is TGTGCCAGCAGCCCCCCCGGGGGGGCCACTGAAGCTTTCTTT. The full variable domain, in which reference TRBV14 and TRBJ1-1 provide the parts outside the CDR3, is EAGVTQFPSHSVIEKGQTVTLRCDPISGHDNLYWYRRVMGKEIKFLLHFVKESKQDESGMPNNRFLAERTGGTYSTLKVQPAELEDSGVYFCASSPPGGATEAFFGQGTRLTVV.

The V call is TRBV28, the J call TRBJ1-4, with 8 positions matching TRBD1. The CDR3 extends over 15 amino acids. V gave up 4 bases and J gave up 3 bases; unmatched junction bases: 4. The germline gives CDR1 MDHEN, CDR2 SYDVKM. The CDR3 sequence is CASSSRGLANEKLFF. In DNA, the CDR3 is TGTGCCAGCAGTTCCAGGGGGCTGGCTAATGAAAAACTGTTTTTT.

Remarks on this clone: At one end, the junction sequence differs from germline, possibly due to a read error. J is TRBJ2-1 and V is TRBV5-1, with 8 bases matching TRBD2. Per germline, CDR1 SGHRS and CDR2 YFSETQ. The CDR3 has 15 residues. CDR3 protein: CASSAGLAAYNEQFF. As DNA, the CDR3 is TGTGCCAGCAGCGCAGGACTAGCCGCCTACAATGAGCAGTTCTTC. Full variable domain (missing parts from reference TRBV5-1 and TRBJ2-1): KAGVTQTPRYLIKTRGQQVTLSCSPISGHRSVSWYQQTPGQGLQFLFEYFSETQRNKGNFPGRFSGRQFSNSRSEMNVSTLELGDSALYLCASSAGLAAYNEQFFGPGTRLTVL.

Only a few counts were recorded for this clone. The chain couples TRBV28 to TRBJ2-3; TRBD2 agrees at 9 bases. This CDR3 comprises 17 residues. Per germline, CDR1 MDHEN and CDR2 SYDVKM. V was pared by 6 bases and J by 0 bases, with 10 bases of the junction left unmatched. CDR3 region: CASSRLLAGTSTDTQYF. Written as DNA, the CDR3 is TGTGCCAGCAGCAGACTCCTAGCGGGAACTAGCACAGATACGCAGTATTTT.

In DNA, the CDR3 is TGTGCCAGCAGGTTTGGGCTCGGTGAGCAGTTCTTC. Translated, it gives CASRFGLGEQFF. This chain joins TRBV6-5 and TRBJ2-1; no definite D call. CDR1 and CDR2 from the germline V gene are MNHEY and SVGAGI. The CDR3 sequence is 12 residues long. Trimming removed 6 bases from V and 9 bases from J, with 12 bases in between.

The chain combines TRBV7-8 with TRBJ2-3; D is unclear. The CDR3 has 12 amino acids. Germline V lookup: CDR1 SGHVS, CDR2 FQNEAQ. The ends were cut back, 8 bases at V and 1 base at J, with 7 bases in the middle. For the CDR3, the DNA is TGTGCCAGCGCTTTAGGCACAGATACGCAGTATTTT. It codes for CASALGTDTQYF.

This clone came up a few times. The chain carries TRBV6-1 and TRBJ1-5, with TRBD1 matching 7 bases. Germline V lookup: CDR1 MNHNS, CDR2 SASEGT. The CDR3 extends over 17 amino acids. V shed 4 bases, J shed 0 bases, and the junction held 9 bases outside the gene matches. CDR3 nucleotides: TGTGCCAGCAGTGCCGACAGGGCCCTTTATAGCAATCAGCCCCAGCATTTT. Translating it yields CASSADRALYSNQPQHF.

The chain is built from TRBV12-3 or TRBV12-4 and TRBJ2-1; 7 positions match TRBD1. The V gene end was trimmed by 5 bases and the J gene end by 10 bases; junction bases not matched to a gene: 8. The CDR3 runs 13 residues. CDR3 loop: CASSPNRGYEQFF. CDR3 nucleotides: TGTGCCAGCAGTCCCAACAGGGGCTACGAGCAGTTCTTC.

Details on this clone: One end of the junction fails to match germline, which may point to a read error. CDR3 DNA sequence: TGTGCCAGCAGCTTGGAATACGGGGAGCTGTTTTTT. Translation gives CASSLEYGELFF. The chain is built from TRBV5-1 and TRBJ2-2; the D is unclear. In germline, CDR1 is SGHRS, CDR2 YFSETQ. CDR3 length equals 12 residues. Drawing the rest from reference TRBV5-1 and TRBJ2-2, the complete variable domain is KAGVTQTPRYLIKTRGQQVTLSCSPISGHRSVSWYQQTPGQGLQFLFEYFSETQRNKGNFPGRFSGRQFSNSRSEMNVSTLELGDSALYLCASSLEYGELFFGEGSRLTVL.

As regards this clone: Other nucleotide sequences from this sample produce the same CDR3. The chain links TRBV12-3 or TRBV12-4 to TRBJ2-1; D remains ambiguous. This CDR3 contains 13 residues. V was cut by 4 bases and J by 4 bases, with 8 bases left in between. The CDR3 region is CASSSQIYNEQFF. CDR3 DNA: TGTGCCAGCAGTTCCCAGATTTACAATGAGCAGTTCTTC.

The chain couples TRBV19 to TRBJ1-1, with a possible D match to TRBD1 (5 bases). This CDR3 region has 14 residues. The V end lost 6 bases, the J end lost 1 base, and 12 bases lay between the germline ends. Germline V gene data show CDR1 as LNHDA and CDR2 as SQIVND (reference sequence). The CDR3 coding sequence is TGTGCCAGTAGAGAGGAGGGGAGGAACACTGAAGCTTTCTTT. Translated: CASREEGRNTEAFF.

V is TRBV18 and J is TRBJ1-5; D is unresolved. Trimming took off 2 bases at V and 4 bases at J, with 12 bases between the two ends. In germline, CDR1 is KGHSH, CDR2 LQKENI. This CDR3 comprises 15 residues. CDR3 sequence: CASSPISFRNQPQHF. The CDR3 bases are TGTGCCAGCTCACCAATCTCTTTCAGGAATCAGCCCCAGCATTTT. Looking up the rest from reference TRBV18 and TRBJ1-5 gives the full variable domain: NAGVMQNPRHLVRRRGQEARLRCSPMKGHSHVYWYRQLPEEGLKFMVYLQKENIIDESGMPKERFSAEFPKEGPSILRIQQVVRGDSAAYFCASSPISFRNQPQHFGDGTRLSIL.

The V and J genes are TRBV29-1 and TRBJ1-5; TRBD1 aligns across 7 bases. V lost 4 bases, J lost 4 bases, and 10 bases stayed unmatched. Germline loops: CDR1 SQVTM, CDR2 ANQGSEA. The CDR3 sequence is 15 residues long. The CDR3 loop is CSVVIRQGGNQPQHF. In nucleotides, the CDR3 is TGCAGCGTTGTAATTCGACAGGGTGGGAATCAGCCCCAGCATTTT.

The CDR3 nucleotides read TGTGCCAGCAGTTCGCCCGGGACAGTGCAGTATTTT. Protein: CASSSPGTVQYF. V usage is TRBV13 and J usage is TRBJ2-3; 7 nucleotides align to TRBD1. Germline CDR1 reads PRHDT; CDR2 reads FYEKMQ (reference sequence). This CDR3 comprises 12 residues. The J segment lost 11 bases and the V segment lost 6 bases, leaving 8 bases of the junction unmatched.

The chain combines TRBV21-1 with TRBJ1-5; TRBD1 is taken as the D call from the table, unchecked against the DNA. TRBV21-1 is listed as a pseudogene. The CDR3 contains 16 residues. The CDR3 DNA reads TGTGCCAGCTTAAACGAAGGGGCAGGAGGCAATCAGCCCCAGCATTTT. It translates to CASLNEGAGGNQPQHF.

This rearrangement joins TRBV6-2 or TRBV6-3 to TRBJ2-5; D is unresolved. Germline V lookup: CDR1 MNHEY, CDR2 SVGEGT. This CDR3 region has 13 residues. The V end lost 0 bases, the J end lost 1 base, and 3 bases lay between the germline ends. CDR3 coding DNA: TGTGCCAGCAGTTACTCCCGCCAAGAGACCCAGTACTTC. Translating gives CASSYSRQETQYF.

The chain carries TRBV29-1 and TRBJ1-2; D ambiguous. Per germline, CDR1 SQVTM and CDR2 ANQGSEA. V was cut by 2 bases and J by 0 bases, with 13 bases left in between. This CDR3 comprises 15 residues. The CDR3 DNA is TGCAGCGTTGAATTATCCCAAACTCCTAACTATGGCTACACCTTC. The encoded protein is CSVELSQTPNYGYTF.

This clone occurred once. The rearrangement links TRBV18 to TRBJ1-3; 7 bases fit TRBD1. Germline V lookup: CDR1 KGHSH, CDR2 LQKENI. This CDR3 contains 17 residues. Germline trimming cut 3 bases from V and 0 bases from J; bases unmatched to any gene: 8. The CDR3 nucleotides are TGTGCCAGCTCACCCCCCATACAGGGGAACTCTGGAAACACCATATATTTT. It yields the protein CASSPPIQGNSGNTIYF.

Notes on this clone: Relative to the germline gene, one junction end is altered; a read error may explain this. J is TRBJ1-2 and V is TRBV5-1; D is unresolved. The germline gives CDR1 SGHRS, CDR2 YFSETQ. CDR3 length: 13 residues. CDR3 nucleotide sequence: TGTGCCAGCAGCTTGTGGGCTATAGATGGCTACACCTTC. Its translation is CASSLWAIDGYTF.

The chain joins TRBV13 to TRBJ2-2, with 8 bases that match TRBD1. The CDR3 runs to 14 residues. The V gene end was trimmed by 9 bases and the J gene end by 5 bases; junction bases not matched to a gene: 8. From germline, CDR1 is PRHDT and CDR2 FYEKMQ (reference sequence). The CDR3 nucleotides are TGTGCCAGTCTGAAAAGACAGGGGACCGGGGAGCTGTTTTTT. Encoded protein: CASLKRQGTGELFF. Filled out from reference TRBV13 and TRBJ2-2, the complete variable domain reads AAGVIQSPRHLIKEKRETATLKCYPIPRHDTVYWYQQGPGQDPQFLISFYEKMQSDKGSIPDRFSAQQFSDYHSELNMSSLELGDSALYFCASLKRQGTGELFFGEGSRLTVL.

The CDR3: CASSGRDSRVTDTQYF. In nucleotides, the CDR3 is TGTGCCAGCAGCGGACGGGACTCCCGGGTCACAGATACGCAGTATTTT. V and J are TRBV7-8 and TRBJ2-3; D may be TRBD2 (6 bases). The CDR3 covers 16 residues. Germline CDR1 is SGHVS and CDR2 is FQNEAQ. The V end lost 5 bases, the J end lost 2 bases, and 17 bases lay between the germline ends.

The chain has TRBV20-1 and TRBJ2-4, with D possibly being TRBD2 (5 bases). Germline V CDR1 and CDR2: DFQATT, SNEGSKA (reference sequence). V lost 6 bases, J lost 7 bases, and 10 bases lay in between. The CDR3 covers 11 residues. DNA for the CDR3: TGCAGTGCGTGGACTGTCAACATTCAGTACTTC. This gives the protein CSAWTVNIQYF.

The rearrangement joins TRBV10-2 to TRBJ1-1; maybe TRBD1 (5 bases). This CDR3 comprises 16 residues. V gave up 6 bases and J gave up 2 bases, with 19 bases separating them. Germline assignment: CDR1 WSHSY and CDR2 SAAADI. Here the CDR3 reads CASSLGLAQVNTEAFF. The CDR3, as DNA: TGCGCCAGCAGCTTGGGACTGGCTCAAGTCAACACTGAAGCTTTCTTT.